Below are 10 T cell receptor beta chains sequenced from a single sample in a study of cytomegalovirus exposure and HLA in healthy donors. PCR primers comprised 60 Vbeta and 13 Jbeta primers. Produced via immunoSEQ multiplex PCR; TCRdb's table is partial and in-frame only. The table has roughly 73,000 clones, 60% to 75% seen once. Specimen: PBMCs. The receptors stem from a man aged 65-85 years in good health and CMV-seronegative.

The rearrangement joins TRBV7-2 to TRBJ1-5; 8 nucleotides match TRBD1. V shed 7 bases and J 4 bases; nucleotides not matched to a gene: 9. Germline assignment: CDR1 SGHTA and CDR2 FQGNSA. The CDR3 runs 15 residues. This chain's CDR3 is CASNRQGFTNQPQHF. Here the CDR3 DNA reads TGTGCCAGCAACCGACAGGGGTTCACAAATCAGCCCCAGCATTTT.

The CDR3 nucleotides read TGTGCCATCAGTGACCCGGGACTAGCGGGAGCTGGGGCCAACGTCCTGACTTTC. Translated, it gives CAISDPGLAGAGANVLTF. The genes are TRBV10-3 and TRBJ2-6, with 14 bases aligning to TRBD2. The V gene end was trimmed by 3 bases and the J gene end by 2 bases; junction bases not matched to a gene: 3. The length of the CDR3 is 18 residues. Per germline, CDR1 ENHRY and CDR2 SYGVKD.

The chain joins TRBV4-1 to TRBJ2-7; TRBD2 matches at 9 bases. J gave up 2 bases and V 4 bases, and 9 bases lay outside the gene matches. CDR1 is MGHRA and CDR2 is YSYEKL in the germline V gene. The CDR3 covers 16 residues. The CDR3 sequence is CASSPQGAGGAYEQYF. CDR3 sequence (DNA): TGCGCCAGCAGCCCACAAGGAGCGGGGGGCGCCTACGAGCAGTACTTC.

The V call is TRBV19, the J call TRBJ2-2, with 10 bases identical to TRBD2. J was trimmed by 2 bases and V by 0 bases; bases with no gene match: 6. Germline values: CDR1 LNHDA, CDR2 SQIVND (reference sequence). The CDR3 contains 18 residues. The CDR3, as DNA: TGTGCCAGTAGTATAGATCCTAGCGGGGGACATAACACCGGGGAGCTGTTTTTT. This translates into CASSIDPSGGHNTGELFF.

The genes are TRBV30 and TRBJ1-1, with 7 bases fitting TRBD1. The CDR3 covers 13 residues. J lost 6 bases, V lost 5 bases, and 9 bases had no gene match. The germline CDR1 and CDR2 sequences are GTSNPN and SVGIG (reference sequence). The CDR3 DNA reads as TGTGCCTGGGCCAAACAGGGGTTATCTGAAGCTTTCTTT. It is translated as CAWAKQGLSEAFF.

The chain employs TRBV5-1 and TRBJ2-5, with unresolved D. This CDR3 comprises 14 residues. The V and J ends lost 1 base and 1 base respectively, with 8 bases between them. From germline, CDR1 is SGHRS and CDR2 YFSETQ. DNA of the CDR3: TGCGCCAGCAGCTTGCCTATCCCCCAAGAGACCCAGTACTTC. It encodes CASSLPIPQETQYF.

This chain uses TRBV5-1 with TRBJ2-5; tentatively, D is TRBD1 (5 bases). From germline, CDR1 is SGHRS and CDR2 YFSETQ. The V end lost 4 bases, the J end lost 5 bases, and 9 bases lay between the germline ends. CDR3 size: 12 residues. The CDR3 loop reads CASSQGGETQYF. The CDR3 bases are TGCGCCAGCAGCCAGGGTGGGGAGACCCAGTACTTC.

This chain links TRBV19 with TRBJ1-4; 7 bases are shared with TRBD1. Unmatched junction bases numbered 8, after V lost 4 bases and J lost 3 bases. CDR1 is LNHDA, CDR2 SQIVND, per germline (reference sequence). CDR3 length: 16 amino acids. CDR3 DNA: TGTGCCAGTAGTACCCAAAGACAGGGTCCTAATGAAAAACTGTTTTTT. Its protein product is CASSTQRQGPNEKLFF.

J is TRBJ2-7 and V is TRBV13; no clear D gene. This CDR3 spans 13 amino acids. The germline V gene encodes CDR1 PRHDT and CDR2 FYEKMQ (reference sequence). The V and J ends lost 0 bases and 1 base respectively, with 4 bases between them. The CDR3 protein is CASSLGQSYEQYF. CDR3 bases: TGTGCCAGCAGCTTAGGACAGTCCTACGAGCAGTACTTC.

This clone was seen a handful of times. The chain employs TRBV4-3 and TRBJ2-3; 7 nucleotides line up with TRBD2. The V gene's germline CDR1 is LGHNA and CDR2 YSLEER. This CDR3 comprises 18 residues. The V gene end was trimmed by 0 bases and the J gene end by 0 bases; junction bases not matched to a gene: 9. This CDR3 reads CASSQEPTSSTSTDTQYF. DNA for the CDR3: TGCGCCAGCAGCCAAGAGCCGACTAGCAGCACTAGCACAGATACGCAGTATTTT.